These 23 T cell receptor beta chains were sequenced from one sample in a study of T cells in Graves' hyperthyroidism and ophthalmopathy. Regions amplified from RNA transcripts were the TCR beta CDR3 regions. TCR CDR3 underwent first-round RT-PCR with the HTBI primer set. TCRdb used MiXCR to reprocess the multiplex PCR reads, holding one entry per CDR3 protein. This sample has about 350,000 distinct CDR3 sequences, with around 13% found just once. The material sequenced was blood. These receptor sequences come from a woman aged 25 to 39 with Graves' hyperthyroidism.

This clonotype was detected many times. CDR3 amino acids: CSAREWTLEQYF. CDR3 nucleotide sequence: TGCAGTGCTAGAGAATGGACACTCGAGCAGTACTTC. The genes are TRBV20-1 and TRBJ2-7; a weak D match, TRBD1 (5 bases). Trimming shortened V by 0 bases and J by 6 bases, and 9 bases separated the two germline ends. Germline V CDR1 and CDR2: DFQATT, SNEGSKA (reference sequence). The CDR3 runs 12 residues.

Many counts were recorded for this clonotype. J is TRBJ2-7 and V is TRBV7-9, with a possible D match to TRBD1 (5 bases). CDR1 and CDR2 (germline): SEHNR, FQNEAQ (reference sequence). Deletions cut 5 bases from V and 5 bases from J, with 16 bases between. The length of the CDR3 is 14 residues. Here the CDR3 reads CASSPSTASHEQYF. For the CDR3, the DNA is TGTGCCAGCAGCCCCTCGACAGCGTCCCACGAGCAGTACTTC. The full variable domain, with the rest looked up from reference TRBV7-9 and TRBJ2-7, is DTGVSQNPRHKITKRGQNVTFRCDPISEHNRLYWYRQTLGQGPEFLTYFQNEAQLEKSRLLSDRFSAERPKGSFSTLEIQRTEQGDSAMYLCASSPSTASHEQYFGPGTRLTVT.

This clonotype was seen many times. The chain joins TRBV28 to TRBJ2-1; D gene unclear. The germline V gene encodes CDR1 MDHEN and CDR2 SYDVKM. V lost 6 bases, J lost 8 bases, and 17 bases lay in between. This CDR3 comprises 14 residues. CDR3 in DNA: TGTGCCAGCAGCCCCGGCTTTTCCCGGGATGAGCAGTTCTTC. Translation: CASSPGFSRDEQFF.

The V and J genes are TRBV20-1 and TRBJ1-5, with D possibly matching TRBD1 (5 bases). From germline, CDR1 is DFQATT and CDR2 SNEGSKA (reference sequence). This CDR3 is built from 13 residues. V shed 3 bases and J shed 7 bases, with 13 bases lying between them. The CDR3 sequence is CSASVGAGQPQHF. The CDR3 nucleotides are TGCAGTGCTAGCGTAGGGGCAGGGCAGCCCCAGCATTTT.

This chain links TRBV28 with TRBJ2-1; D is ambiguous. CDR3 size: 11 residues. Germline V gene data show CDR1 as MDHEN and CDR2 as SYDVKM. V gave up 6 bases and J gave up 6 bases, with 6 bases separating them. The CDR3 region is CASSNPNEQFF. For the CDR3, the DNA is TGTGCCAGCAGCAACCCCAATGAGCAGTTCTTC.

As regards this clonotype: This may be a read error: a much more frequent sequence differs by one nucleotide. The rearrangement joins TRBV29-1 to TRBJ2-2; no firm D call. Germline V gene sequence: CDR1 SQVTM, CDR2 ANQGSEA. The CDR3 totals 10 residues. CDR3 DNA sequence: TGCAGCGCTTTCACCAGGGAGCTGTTTTTT. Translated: CSAFTRELFF.

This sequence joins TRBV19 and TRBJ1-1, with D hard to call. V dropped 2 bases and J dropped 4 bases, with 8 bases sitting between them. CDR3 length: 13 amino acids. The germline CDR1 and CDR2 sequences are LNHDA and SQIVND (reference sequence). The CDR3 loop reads CASSIWAGTEAFF. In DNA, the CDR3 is TGTGCCAGTAGTATATGGGCCGGCACTGAAGCTTTCTTT.

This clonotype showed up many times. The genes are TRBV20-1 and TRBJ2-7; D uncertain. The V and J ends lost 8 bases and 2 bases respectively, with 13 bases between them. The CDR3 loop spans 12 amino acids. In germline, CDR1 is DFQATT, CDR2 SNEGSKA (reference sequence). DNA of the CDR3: TGCAGTTCAAGCCAACATACCTACGAGCAGTACTTC. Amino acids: CSSSQHTYEQYF.

The CDR3 nucleotides read TGTGCCAGCAACCCGACTGGGGGGGGGACCCAGTACTTC. The encoded protein is CASNPTGGGTQYF. The chain couples TRBV5-6 to TRBJ2-5; 7 bases align to TRBD2. Germline CDR1 is SGHDT and CDR2 is YYEEEE. V was clipped by 6 bases and J by 7 bases; unmatched bases: 9. The CDR3 covers 13 residues.

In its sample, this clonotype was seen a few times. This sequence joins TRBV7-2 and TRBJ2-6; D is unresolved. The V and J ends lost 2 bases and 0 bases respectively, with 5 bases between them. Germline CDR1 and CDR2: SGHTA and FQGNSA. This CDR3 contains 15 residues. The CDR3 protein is CASSLIYSGANVLTF. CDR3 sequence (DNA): TGTGCCAGCAGCTTAATCTACTCTGGGGCCAACGTCCTGACTTTC. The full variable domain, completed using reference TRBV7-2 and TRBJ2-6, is GAGVSQSPSNKVTEKGKDVELRCDPISGHTALYWYRQSLGQGLEFLIYFQGNSAPDKSGLPSDRFSAERTGGSVSTLTIQRTQQEDSAVYLCASSLIYSGANVLTFGAGSRLTVL.

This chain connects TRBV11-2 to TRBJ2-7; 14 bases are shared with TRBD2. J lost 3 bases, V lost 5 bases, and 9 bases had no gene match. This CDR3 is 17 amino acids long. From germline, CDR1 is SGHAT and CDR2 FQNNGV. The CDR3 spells CASSPPGLAGVGYEQYF. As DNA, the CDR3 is TGTGCCAGCAGCCCCCCGGGACTAGCGGGAGTGGGCTACGAGCAGTACTTC.

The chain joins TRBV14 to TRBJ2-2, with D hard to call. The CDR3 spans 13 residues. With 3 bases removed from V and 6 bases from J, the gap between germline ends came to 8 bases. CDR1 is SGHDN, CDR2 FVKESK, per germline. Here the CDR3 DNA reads TGTGCCAGCAGCCAGCAATTCTCCGGGGAGCTGTTTTTT. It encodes CASSQQFSGELFF. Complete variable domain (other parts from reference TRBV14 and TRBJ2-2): EAGVTQFPSHSVIEKGQTVTLRCDPISGHDNLYWYRRVMGKEIKFLLHFVKESKQDESGMPNNRFLAERTGGTYSTLKVQPAELEDSGVYFCASSQQFSGELFFGEGSRLTVL.

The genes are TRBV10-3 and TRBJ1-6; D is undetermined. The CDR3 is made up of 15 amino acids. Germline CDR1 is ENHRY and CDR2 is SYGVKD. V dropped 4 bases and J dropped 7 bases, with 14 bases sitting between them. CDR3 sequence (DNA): TGTGCCATCAGTGGGTCGGCGGGGTGGAATTCACCCCTCCACTTT. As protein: CAISGSAGWNSPLHF.

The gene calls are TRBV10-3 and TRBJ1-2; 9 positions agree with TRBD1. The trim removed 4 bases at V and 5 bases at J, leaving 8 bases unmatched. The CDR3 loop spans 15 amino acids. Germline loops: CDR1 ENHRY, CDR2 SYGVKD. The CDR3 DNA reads TGTGCCATCAGTGGCCCACAGGGGGCTGGGTATGGCTACACCTTC. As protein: CAISGPQGAGYGYTF.

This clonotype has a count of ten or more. The CDR3 nucleotides are TGTGCCACCAGCAGAGATTCGAGCAGGGCCAACTATGGCTACACCTTC. Translating gives CATSRDSSRANYGYTF. The chain joins TRBV15 to TRBJ1-2, with D possibly matching TRBD1 (5 bases). The germline V gene has CDR1 LNHNV and CDR2 YYDKDF (reference sequence). The CDR3 has 16 residues. Trimming stripped 0 bases from V and 2 bases from J, with 13 bases between.

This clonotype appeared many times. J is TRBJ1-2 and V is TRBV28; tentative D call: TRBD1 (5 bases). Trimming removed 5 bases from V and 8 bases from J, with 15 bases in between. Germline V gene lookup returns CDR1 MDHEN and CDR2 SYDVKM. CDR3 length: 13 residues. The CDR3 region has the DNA TGTGCCAGCAGTCCCGCGACAGACTTGGGCTACACCTTC. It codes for CASSPATDLGYTF.

CDR3 coding DNA: TGTGCCAGCAGCGATAGCGCGCGTTTGGGCCCAGGCGGTCCTGAAGCTTTCTTT. It codes for CASSDSARLGPGGPEAFF. This rearrangement joins TRBV7-9 to TRBJ1-1; D gene uncertain. Deletions cut 5 bases from V and 6 bases from J, with 28 bases between. The CDR3 runs 18 residues. CDR1 SEHNR and CDR2 FQNEAQ come from the germline V gene (reference sequence). Looking up the rest from reference TRBV7-9 and TRBJ1-1 gives the full variable domain: DTGVSQNPRHKITKRGQNVTFRCDPISEHNRLYWYRQTLGQGPEFLTYFQNEAQLEKSRLLSDRFSAERPKGSFSTLEIQRTEQGDSAMYLCASSDSARLGPGGPEAFFGQGTRLTVV.

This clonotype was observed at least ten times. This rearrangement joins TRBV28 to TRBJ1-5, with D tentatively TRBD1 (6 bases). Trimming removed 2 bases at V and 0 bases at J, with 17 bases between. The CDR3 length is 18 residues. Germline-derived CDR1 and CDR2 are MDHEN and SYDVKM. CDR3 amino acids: CASSLPGQIFVSNQPQHF. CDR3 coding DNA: TGTGCCAGCAGTTTACCCGGACAGATTTTTGTTAGCAATCAGCCCCAGCATTTT.

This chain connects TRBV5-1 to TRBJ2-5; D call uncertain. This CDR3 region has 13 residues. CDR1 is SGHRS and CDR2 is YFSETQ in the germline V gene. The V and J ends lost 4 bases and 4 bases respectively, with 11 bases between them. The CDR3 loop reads CASSLVSRETQYF. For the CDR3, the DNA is TGCGCCAGCAGCCTTGTTTCACGAGAGACCCAGTACTTC. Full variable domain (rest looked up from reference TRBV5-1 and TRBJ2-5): KAGVTQTPRYLIKTRGQQVTLSCSPISGHRSVSWYQQTPGQGLQFLFEYFSETQRNKGNFPGRFSGRQFSNSRSEMNVSTLELGDSALYLCASSLVSRETQYFGPGTRLLVL.

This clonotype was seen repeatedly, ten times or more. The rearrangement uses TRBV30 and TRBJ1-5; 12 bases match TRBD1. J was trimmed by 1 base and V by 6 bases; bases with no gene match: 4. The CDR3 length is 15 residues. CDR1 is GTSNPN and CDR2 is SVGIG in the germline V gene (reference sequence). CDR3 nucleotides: TGTGCCTGCGGGACAGGGGGCGCGAGCAATCAGCCCCAGCATTTT. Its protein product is CACGTGGASNQPQHF.

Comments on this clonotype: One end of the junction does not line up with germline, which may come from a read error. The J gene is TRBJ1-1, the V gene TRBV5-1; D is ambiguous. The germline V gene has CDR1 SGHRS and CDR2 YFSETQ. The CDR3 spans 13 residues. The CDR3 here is CASSLVIGAEALF. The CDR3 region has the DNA TGCGCCAGCAGCTTGGTAATCGGAGCTGAAGCTCTCTTT.

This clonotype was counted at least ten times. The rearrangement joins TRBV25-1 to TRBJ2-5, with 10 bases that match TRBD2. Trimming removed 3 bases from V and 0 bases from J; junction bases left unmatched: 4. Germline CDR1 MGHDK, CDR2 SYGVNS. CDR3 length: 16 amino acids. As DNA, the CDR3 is TGTGCCAGCAGTGACACTAGCGGGATGAACCAAGAGACCCAGTACTTC. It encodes CASSDTSGMNQETQYF.

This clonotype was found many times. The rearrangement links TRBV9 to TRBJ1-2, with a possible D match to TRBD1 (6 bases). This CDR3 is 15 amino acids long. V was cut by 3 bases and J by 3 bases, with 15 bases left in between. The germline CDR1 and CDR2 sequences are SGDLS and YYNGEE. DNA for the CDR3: TGTGCCAGCAGCGACATACCGGACAGTGACTATGGCTACACCTTC. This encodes CASSDIPDSDYGYTF.